This TCR beta chain was sequenced during a study of T cells in Graves' hyperthyroidism and ophthalmopathy. Study in general: Peripheral blood was taken when the disease was first diagnosed, before any treatment began.

On this clonotype itself: One base away lies a much larger clone, so this may be a sequencing read error.

From RNA transcripts, TCR beta CDR3 regions were amplified. TCR CDR3 regions were first amplified by RT-PCR with HTBI primers. TCRdb reanalysed the multiplex PCR reads using MiXCR and keeps one entry per CDR3 protein. The sample has roughly 360,000 distinct CDR3 sequences; approximately 13% are singletons. The CDR3 covers 10 residues. The V gene's germline CDR1 is MNHEY and CDR2 SVGEGT. The ends were cut back, 7 bases at V and 4 bases at J, with 4 bases in the middle. The chain uses TRBV6-2 or TRBV6-3 and TRBJ1-2; D uncertain. This TCR was sampled from a man aged 25-40 years with Graves' hyperthyroidism that later progressed to Graves' ophthalmopathy. The sample comprised blood. DNA for the CDR3: TGTGCCAGCATGGGCTATGGCTACACCTTC. Its protein is CASMGYGYTF.